The entry below describes one T cell receptor beta chain. The sample is drawn from a study of technical replicates of blood from four donors. Here immunoSEQ multiplex PCR was the method, and the copy in TCRdb shows in-frame clones only, minus some. The sample includes about 78,000 clones, around 92% of them seen just once. The sequencing sample was made of T cells isolated from PBMCs. The receptor was isolated from a human donor in good health.

The CDR3 spells CASSPRALAIQETQYF. The CDR3 bases are TGTGCCAGCAGTCCCCGGGCACTAGCCATCCAAGAGACCCAGTACTTC. The chain carries TRBV27 and TRBJ2-5, with a weak D call TRBD2 (6 bases). CDR3 length equals 16 residues. Trimming left V 5 bases short and J 1 base short, with 17 bases between. Germline V CDR1 and CDR2: MNHEY, SMNVEV (reference sequence).